This TCR beta chain was found in a study of T-cell reconstitution after alpha-beta-depleted transplantation in children. For this clonotype: Its cognate antigen is unknown.

Regarding the study as a whole: Newly generated T cells supplied most T-cell counts and diversity one year post-transplant. Several hundred graft clones that had expanded were reportedly the source of alpha-beta T cells about two months after transplant.

Using unique molecular identifiers, the investigators prepared the TCRbeta library. TCRdb re-called the PCR reads with MiXCR, one entry per CDR3 protein. The table lists some 600,000 distinct CDR3 sequences, 10% to 15% of them singletons, with 2.2% in the top ten. The sequenced sample was PBMCs, mostly from graft donor cells, obtained 360 days after TCRalphabeta/CD19-depleted stem cell transplant. The clonotype was recovered from a male patient between 5 and 17 years old who had a stem cell transplant for acute myeloid leukemia, so the T cells may come from the graft donor.

CDR3 sequence reads: CASSHPLAGPDYEQYF. CDR3 bases: TGTGCCAGCAGCCATCCACTAGCGGGACCTGACTACGAGCAGTACTTC. This chain uses TRBV14 with TRBJ2-7; 10 bases agree with TRBD2. Germline V gene data show CDR1 as SGHDN and CDR2 as FVKESK. V lost 3 bases, J lost 3 bases, and 8 bases stayed unmatched. This CDR3 has 16 amino acids. Full variable domain (outside the CDR3, taken from reference TRBV14 and TRBJ2-7): EAGVTQFPSHSVIEKGQTVTLRCDPISGHDNLYWYRRVMGKEIKFLLHFVKESKQDESGMPNNRFLAERTGGTYSTLKVQPAELEDSGVYFCASSHPLAGPDYEQYFGPGTRLTVT.